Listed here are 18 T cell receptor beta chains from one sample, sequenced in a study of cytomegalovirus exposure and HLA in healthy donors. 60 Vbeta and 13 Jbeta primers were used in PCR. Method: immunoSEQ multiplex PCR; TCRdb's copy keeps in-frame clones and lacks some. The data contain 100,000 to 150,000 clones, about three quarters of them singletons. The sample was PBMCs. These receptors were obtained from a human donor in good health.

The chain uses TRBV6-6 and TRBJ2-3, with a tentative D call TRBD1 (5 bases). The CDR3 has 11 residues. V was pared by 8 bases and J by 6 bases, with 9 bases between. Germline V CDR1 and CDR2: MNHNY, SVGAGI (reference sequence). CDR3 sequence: CASVSGDTQYF. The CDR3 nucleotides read TGTGCCAGCGTATCAGGGGATACGCAGTATTTT.

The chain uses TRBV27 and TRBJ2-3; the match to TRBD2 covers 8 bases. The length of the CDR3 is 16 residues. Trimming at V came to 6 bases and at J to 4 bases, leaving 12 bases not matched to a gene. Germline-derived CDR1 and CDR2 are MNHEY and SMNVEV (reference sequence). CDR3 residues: CASSRPRGGRADTQYF. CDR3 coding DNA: TGTGCCAGCAGCCGCCCCCGGGGGGGCCGCGCAGATACGCAGTATTTT.

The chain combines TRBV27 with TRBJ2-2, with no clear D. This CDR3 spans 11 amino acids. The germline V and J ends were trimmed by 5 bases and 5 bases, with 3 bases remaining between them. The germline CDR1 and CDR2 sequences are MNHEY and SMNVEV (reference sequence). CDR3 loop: CASSQTGELFF. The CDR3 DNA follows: TGTGCCAGCAGTCAAACCGGGGAGCTGTTTTTT.

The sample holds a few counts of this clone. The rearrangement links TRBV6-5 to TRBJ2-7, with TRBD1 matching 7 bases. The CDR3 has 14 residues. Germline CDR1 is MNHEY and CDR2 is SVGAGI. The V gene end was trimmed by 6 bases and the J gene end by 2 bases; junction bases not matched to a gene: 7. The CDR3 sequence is CASRPGTATYEQYF. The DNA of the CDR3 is TGTGCCAGCAGACCCGGGACAGCGACCTACGAGCAGTACTTC.

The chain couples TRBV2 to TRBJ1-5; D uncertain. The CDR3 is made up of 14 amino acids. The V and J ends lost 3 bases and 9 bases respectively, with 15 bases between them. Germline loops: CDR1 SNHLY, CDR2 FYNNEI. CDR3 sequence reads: CASSDSVPARPQHF. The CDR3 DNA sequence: TGTGCCAGCAGTGATAGTGTCCCCGCGAGGCCCCAGCATTTT. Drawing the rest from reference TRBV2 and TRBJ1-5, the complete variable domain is EPEVTQTPSHQVTQMGQEVILRCVPISNHLYFYWYRQILGQKVEFLVSFYNNEISEKSEIFDDQFSVERPDGSNFTLKIRSTKLEDSAMYFCASSDSVPARPQHFGDGTRLSIL.

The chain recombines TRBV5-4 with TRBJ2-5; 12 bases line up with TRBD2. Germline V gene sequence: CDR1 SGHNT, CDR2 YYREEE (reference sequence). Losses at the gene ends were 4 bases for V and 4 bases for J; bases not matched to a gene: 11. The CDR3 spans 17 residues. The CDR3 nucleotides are TGTGCCAGCAGCGACGGACTAGCGGGGTTTCTAGTAGAGACCCAGTACTTC. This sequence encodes CASSDGLAGFLVETQYF.

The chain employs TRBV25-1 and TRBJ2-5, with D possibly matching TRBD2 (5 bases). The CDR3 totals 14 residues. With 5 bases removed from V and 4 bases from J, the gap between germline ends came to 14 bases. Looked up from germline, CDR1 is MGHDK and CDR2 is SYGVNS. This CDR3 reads CASSPPAGTETQYF. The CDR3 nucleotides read TGTGCCAGCAGTCCTCCGGCGGGTACAGAGACCCAGTACTTC.

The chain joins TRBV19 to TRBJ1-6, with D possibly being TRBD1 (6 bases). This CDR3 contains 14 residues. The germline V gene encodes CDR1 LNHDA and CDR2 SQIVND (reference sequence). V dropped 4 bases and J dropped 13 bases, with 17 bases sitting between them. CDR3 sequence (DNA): TGTGCCAGTAGTACCCGGGACACCCCCTTGCCCCTCCACTTT. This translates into CASSTRDTPLPLHF.

Here the CDR3 reads CASSWEQDRLSSGNTIYF. The CDR3 coding sequence is TGTGCCAGCAGCTGGGAACAAGACAGGCTTAGCTCTGGAAACACCATATATTTT. J is TRBJ1-3 and V is TRBV5-4, with D possibly being TRBD1 (6 bases). Trimming removed 3 bases from V and 0 bases from J, with 19 bases in between. There are 18 residues in the CDR3. Germline lookup yields CDR1 SGHNT and CDR2 YYREEE (reference sequence).

DNA for the CDR3: TGCAGCTGCGGGGACAGAAACAATGAGCAGTTCTTC. This sequence encodes CSCGDRNNEQFF. This rearrangement joins TRBV29-1 to TRBJ2-1, with D perhaps matching TRBD1 (7 bases). This CDR3 region has 12 residues. Trimming pared 8 bases from V and 5 bases from J, leaving 13 bases between. Germline V gives CDR1 SQVTM, CDR2 ANQGSEA.

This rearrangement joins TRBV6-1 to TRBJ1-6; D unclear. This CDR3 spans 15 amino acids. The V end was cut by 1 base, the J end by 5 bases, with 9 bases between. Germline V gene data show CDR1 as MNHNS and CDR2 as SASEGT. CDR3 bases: TGTGCCAGCAGTGAAGGGGTGGGCGATAATTCACCCCTCCACTTT. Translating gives CASSEGVGDNSPLHF.

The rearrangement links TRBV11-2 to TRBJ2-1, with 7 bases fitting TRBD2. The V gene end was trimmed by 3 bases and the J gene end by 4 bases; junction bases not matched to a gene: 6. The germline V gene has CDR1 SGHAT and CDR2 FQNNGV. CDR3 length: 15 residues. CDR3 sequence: CASSLGGVTYNEQFF. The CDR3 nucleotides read TGTGCCAGCAGCTTGGGGGGGGTTACATACAATGAGCAGTTCTTC.

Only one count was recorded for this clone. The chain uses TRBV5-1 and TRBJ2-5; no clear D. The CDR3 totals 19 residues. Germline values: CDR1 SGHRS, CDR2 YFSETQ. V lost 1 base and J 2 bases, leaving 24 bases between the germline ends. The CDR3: CASSLIEVAIDRIQETQYF. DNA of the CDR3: TGCGCCAGCAGCTTGATTGAGGTAGCCATAGACCGAATTCAAGAGACCCAGTACTTC. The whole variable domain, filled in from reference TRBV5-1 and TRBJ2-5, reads KAGVTQTPRYLIKTRGQQVTLSCSPISGHRSVSWYQQTPGQGLQFLFEYFSETQRNKGNFPGRFSGRQFSNSRSEMNVSTLELGDSALYLCASSLIEVAIDRIQETQYFGPGTRLLVL.

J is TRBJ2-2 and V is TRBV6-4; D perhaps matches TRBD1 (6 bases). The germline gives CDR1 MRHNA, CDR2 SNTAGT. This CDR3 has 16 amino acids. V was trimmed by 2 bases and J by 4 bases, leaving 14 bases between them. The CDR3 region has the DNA TGTGCCAGCAGTGACCTTCACAGGGCGGGCACCGGGGAGCTGTTTTTT. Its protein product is CASSDLHRAGTGELFF.

The CDR3 region is CASSSWTGALSEAFF. CDR3 sequence (DNA): TGTGCCAGCAGCTCATGGACAGGAGCTCTTTCTGAAGCTTTCTTT. The V and J genes are TRBV11-2 and TRBJ1-1; 7 positions agree with TRBD1. The CDR3 spans 15 residues. Unmatched junction bases numbered 11, after V lost 4 bases and J lost 6 bases. Germline V lookup: CDR1 SGHAT, CDR2 FQNNGV.

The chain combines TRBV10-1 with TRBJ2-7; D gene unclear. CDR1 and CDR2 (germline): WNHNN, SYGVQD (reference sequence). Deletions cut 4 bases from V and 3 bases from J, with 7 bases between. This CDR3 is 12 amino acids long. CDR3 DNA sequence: TGCGCCAGCAGTGCATCAAACTACGAGCAGTACTTC. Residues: CASSASNYEQYF.

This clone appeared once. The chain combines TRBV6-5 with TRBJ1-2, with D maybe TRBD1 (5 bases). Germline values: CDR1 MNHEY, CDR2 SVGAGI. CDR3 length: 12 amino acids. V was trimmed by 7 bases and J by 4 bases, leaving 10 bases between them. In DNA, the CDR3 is TGTGCCAGCAACTTTCAGGGCTATGGCTACACCTTC. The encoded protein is CASNFQGYGYTF.

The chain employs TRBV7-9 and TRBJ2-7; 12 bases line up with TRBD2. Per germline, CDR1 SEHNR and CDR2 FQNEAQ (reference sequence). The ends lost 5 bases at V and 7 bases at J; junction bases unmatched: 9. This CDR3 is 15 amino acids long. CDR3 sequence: CASSTHPSGGEEQYF. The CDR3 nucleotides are TGTGCCAGCAGCACCCATCCTAGCGGGGGGGAAGAGCAGTACTTC. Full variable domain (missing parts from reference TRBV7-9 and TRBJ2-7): DTGVSQNPRHKITKRGQNVTFRCDPISEHNRLYWYRQTLGQGPEFLTYFQNEAQLEKSRLLSDRFSAERPKGSFSTLEIQRTEQGDSAMYLCASSTHPSGGEEQYFGPGTRLTVT.